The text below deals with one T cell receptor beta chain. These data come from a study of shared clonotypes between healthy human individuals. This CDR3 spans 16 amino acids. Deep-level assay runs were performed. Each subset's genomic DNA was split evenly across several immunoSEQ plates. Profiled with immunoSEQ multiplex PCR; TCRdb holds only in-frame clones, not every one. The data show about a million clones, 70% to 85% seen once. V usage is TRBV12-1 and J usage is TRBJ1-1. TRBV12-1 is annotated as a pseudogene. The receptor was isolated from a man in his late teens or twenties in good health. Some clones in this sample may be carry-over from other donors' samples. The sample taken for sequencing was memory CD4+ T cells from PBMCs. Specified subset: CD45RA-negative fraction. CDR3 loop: CASSARRQRWNTEAFF. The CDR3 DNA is TGTGCCAGCAGCGCCCGGCGTCAACGATGGAACACTGAAGCTTTCTTT.